The 23 T cell receptor beta chains presented below share a single source sample, sequenced in a study of T cell changes during pregnancy in multiple sclerosis. Sequencing was performed with immunoSEQ multiplex PCR; in TCRdb, only in-frame clones are kept and a portion is missing. The sample includes approximately 90,000 clones, around 94% of them seen just once. The material sequenced was peripheral blood, taken in the third trimester of pregnancy. Receptors were obtained from a female donor with multiple sclerosis, enrolled in a pregnancy study.

The V gene is TRBV30, the J gene TRBJ2-7; TRBD2 aligns across 15 bases. The ends lost 3 bases at V and 3 bases at J; junction bases unmatched: 9. Per germline, CDR1 GTSNPN and CDR2 SVGIG (reference sequence). This CDR3 comprises 17 residues. CDR3: CAWSPGLAGGPLYEQYF. The CDR3 coding sequence is TGTGCCTGGAGCCCCGGACTAGCGGGAGGGCCCCTCTACGAGCAGTACTTC. Complete variable domain (other parts from reference TRBV30 and TRBJ2-7): SQTIHQWPATLVQPVGSPLSLECTVEGTSNPNLYWYRQAAGRGLQLLFYSVGIGQISSEVPQNLSASRPQDRQFILSSKKLLLSDSGFYLCAWSPGLAGGPLYEQYFGPGTRLTVT.

The genes are TRBV9 and TRBJ2-1; D remains unclear. The CDR3 extends over 14 amino acids. The V end lost 6 bases, the J end lost 6 bases, and 16 bases lay between the germline ends. Germline V lookup: CDR1 SGDLS, CDR2 YYNGEE. DNA for the CDR3: TGTGCCAGCACGAAGGTAGACCGCGGCAATGAGCAGTTCTTC. Translated, it gives CASTKVDRGNEQFF.

V and J are TRBV7-2 and TRBJ2-5; 7 bases line up with TRBD2. Germline loops: CDR1 SGHTA, CDR2 FQGNSA. The CDR3 extends over 15 amino acids. The ends lost 4 bases at V and 3 bases at J; junction bases unmatched: 8. CDR3 sequence: CASSSRAGREETQYF. The CDR3, as DNA: TGTGCCAGCAGCTCACGAGCGGGGAGGGAAGAGACCCAGTACTTC. The entire variable domain, with the rest obtained from reference TRBV7-2 and TRBJ2-5, is as follows: GAGVSQSPSNKVTEKGKDVELRCDPISGHTALYWYRQSLGQGLEFLIYFQGNSAPDKSGLPSDRFSAERTGGSVSTLTIQRTQQEDSAVYLCASSSRAGREETQYFGPGTRLLVL.

The genes are TRBV5-1 and TRBJ1-4, with unresolved D. The germline CDR1 and CDR2 sequences are SGHRS and YFSETQ. The CDR3 spans 14 residues. V lost 1 base and J 11 bases, leaving 15 bases between the germline ends. DNA of the CDR3: TGCGCCAGCAGCTTGTCGGCCCGGAGCCCTAAACTGTTTTTT. It yields the protein CASSLSARSPKLFF. Using reference TRBV5-1 and TRBJ1-4 for the parts outside the CDR3, the full variable domain is KAGVTQTPRYLIKTRGQQVTLSCSPISGHRSVSWYQQTPGQGLQFLFEYFSETQRNKGNFPGRFSGRQFSNSRSEMNVSTLELGDSALYLCASSLSARSPKLFFGSGTQLSVL.

In its sample, this clone was seen once. The gene calls are TRBV30 and TRBJ2-1; 9 bases fit TRBD2. The CDR3 sequence is 16 residues long. V shed 4 bases, J shed 8 bases, and the junction held 15 bases outside the gene matches. CDR1 is GTSNPN, CDR2 SVGIG, per germline (reference sequence). The CDR3 bases are TGTGCCTGGACCGAGACTAGCGGCACCCCAGACTATGAGCAGTTCTTC. Protein sequence: CAWTETSGTPDYEQFF.

This chain connects TRBV28 to TRBJ2-2, with D unclear. The V and J ends lost 7 bases and 6 bases respectively, with 12 bases between them. This CDR3 spans 13 amino acids. Germline loops: CDR1 MDHEN, CDR2 SYDVKM. The CDR3 loop reads CASTPDVAGELFF. The CDR3 DNA reads TGTGCCAGCACCCCAGATGTTGCCGGGGAGCTGTTTTTT.

The chain is built from TRBV10-3 and TRBJ1-1, with D unclear. Germline CDR1 reads ENHRY; CDR2 reads SYGVKD. Trimming left V 3 bases short and J 4 bases short, with 15 bases between. This CDR3 contains 15 residues. This chain's CDR3 is CAISENPRVATEAFF. The CDR3 nucleotides are TGTGCCATCAGTGAAAACCCGAGGGTGGCCACTGAAGCTTTCTTT.

This clone was detected once. The V gene is TRBV6-5, the J gene TRBJ2-2, with D tentatively TRBD2 (6 bases). CDR1 and CDR2 from the germline V gene are MNHEY and SVGAGI. Between the trimmed V and J ends, which lost 9 bases and 7 bases, there was a span of 21 bases. The CDR3 runs to 15 residues. This CDR3 reads CASNGAFRRGGELFF. The CDR3 DNA is TGTGCCAGTAACGGGGCATTCCGGCGGGGCGGGGAGCTGTTTTTT.

The chain is built from TRBV6-6 and TRBJ1-5; 7 bases fit TRBD1. The CDR3 runs to 16 residues. Germline CDR1 MNHNY, CDR2 SVGAGI (reference sequence). V lost 4 bases, J lost 1 base, and 7 bases stayed unmatched. The CDR3 loop reads CASSSPGGSSNQPQHF. DNA for the CDR3: TGTGCCAGCAGTTCCCCAGGGGGATCAAGCAATCAGCCCCAGCATTTT.

This chain links TRBV5-1 with TRBJ2-1; 11 bases agree with TRBD2. J was trimmed by 6 bases and V by 4 bases; bases with no gene match: 3. The germline V gene encodes CDR1 SGHRS and CDR2 YFSETQ. This CDR3 has 14 amino acids. The CDR3 DNA reads TGCGCCAGCAGCGCTGGACTAGCGGGCAATGAGCAGTTCTTC. As protein: CASSAGLAGNEQFF.

V and J are TRBV29-1 and TRBJ1-1; 8 bases fit TRBD1. CDR1 is SQVTM, CDR2 ANQGSEA, per germline. V shed 5 bases, J shed 4 bases, and the junction held 6 bases outside the gene matches. The CDR3 length is 13 residues. CDR3 sequence: CSVHQGASTEAFF. CDR3 DNA: TGCAGCGTTCATCAGGGGGCGAGCACTGAAGCTTTCTTT.

The sample holds one count of this clone. The CDR3 loop reads CASSLVWQGLYGYTF. CDR3 nucleotide sequence: TGCGCCAGCAGCTTGGTGTGGCAGGGCCTCTATGGCTACACCTTC. The rearrangement joins TRBV5-1 to TRBJ1-2; D is perhaps TRBD1 (5 bases). CDR1 SGHRS and CDR2 YFSETQ come from the germline V gene. Trimming cost V 0 bases and J 4 bases, with 13 bases left between them. This CDR3 contains 15 residues.

The chain employs TRBV28 and TRBJ2-1; perhaps TRBD2 as D (5 bases). The germline gives CDR1 MDHEN, CDR2 SYDVKM. Trimming pared 5 bases from V and 2 bases from J, leaving 13 bases between. CDR3 length: 15 amino acids. CDR3 nucleotides: TGTGCCAGCAGTATCGAGAGGGAACCCTACAATGAGCAGTTCTTC. This codes for CASSIEREPYNEQFF.

V gene TRBV5-4 combines with J gene TRBJ1-2, with a possible D match to TRBD1 (6 bases). CDR3 length equals 13 residues. With 4 bases removed from V and 4 bases from J, the gap between germline ends came to 11 bases. CDR1 is SGHNT and CDR2 is YYREEE in the germline V gene (reference sequence). Here the CDR3 DNA reads TGTGCCAGCAGCATGGGAGGGGGCTATGGCTACACCTTC. This gives the protein CASSMGGGYGYTF.

The chain carries TRBV29-1 and TRBJ1-2; TRBD1 matches 8 bases. J was trimmed by 8 bases and V by 4 bases; bases with no gene match: 6. CDR3 length: 12 residues. The germline CDR1 and CDR2 sequences are SQVTM and ANQGSEA. CDR3 DNA: TGCAGCGTTGCAGGACAGGGAGCCGGCTACACCTTC. Translating it yields CSVAGQGAGYTF.

CDR3 in DNA: TGTGCCAGCAGCCCGTTATTAGGGAGGGCCTACGAGCAGTACTTC. It yields the protein CASSPLLGRAYEQYF. The chain has TRBV5-8 and TRBJ2-7; 7 bases fit TRBD2. The junction had 9 bases not matched to a gene; V was cut back by 4 bases and J by 2 bases. The CDR3 sequence is 15 residues long. Germline CDR1 is SGHTS and CDR2 is YDEGEE.

The chain links TRBV6-5 to TRBJ2-1, with 15 bases fitting TRBD2. The CDR3 covers 16 residues. Per the germline V gene, CDR1 is MNHEY and CDR2 is SVGAGI. V lost 0 bases, J lost 8 bases, and 2 bases stayed unmatched. The DNA for the CDR3 is TGTGCCAGCAGTTACTCTGGGACTAGCGGGAGGCATGAGCAGTTCTTC. Protein: CASSYSGTSGRHEQFF.

In its sample, this clone was seen once. The V and J genes are TRBV5-4 and TRBJ1-2; D might be TRBD1 (6 bases). CDR1 and CDR2 (germline): SGHNT, YYREEE (reference sequence). CDR3 length: 15 residues. Trimming left V 1 base short and J 4 bases short, with 14 bases between. Here the CDR3 reads CASSLHPGDTYGYTF. The CDR3 bases are TGTGCCAGCAGCTTGCATCCAGGGGACACCTATGGCTACACCTTC. Looking up the rest from reference TRBV5-4 and TRBJ1-2 gives the full variable domain: ETGVTQSPTHLIKTRGQQVTLRCSSQSGHNTVSWYQQALGQGPQFIFQYYREEENGRGNFPPRFSGLQFPNYSSELNVNALELDDSALYLCASSLHPGDTYGYTFGSGTRLTVV.

The chain combines TRBV11-2 with TRBJ2-2; 14 bases are shared with TRBD2. CDR3 size: 17 residues. The V segment lost 5 bases and the J segment 8 bases; nucleotides outside the gene matches: 10. The germline V gene has CDR1 SGHAT and CDR2 FQNNGV. This CDR3 reads CASSPVFGLAGGGELFF. For the CDR3, the DNA is TGTGCCAGCAGCCCAGTGTTCGGACTAGCGGGAGGAGGGGAGCTGTTTTTT.

The DNA of the CDR3 is TGTGCCAGTAAGGGCGGGAGGCATCTCTCGTCGGAGACCCAGTACTTC. Protein product: CASKGGRHLSSETQYF. The J gene is TRBJ2-5, the V gene TRBV19, with 8 bases lining up with TRBD2. The CDR3 has 16 residues. CDR1 and CDR2 (germline): LNHDA, SQIVND (reference sequence). V gave up 7 bases and J gave up 5 bases; unmatched junction bases: 15.

The V gene is TRBV5-3, the J gene TRBJ2-1; D ambiguous. TRBV5-3 is an open reading frame, and its role is uncertain. V lost 1 base and J 2 bases, leaving 10 bases between the germline ends. The CDR3 is 15 residues long. Here the CDR3 reads CARSLLYSAYNEQFF. Written as DNA, the CDR3 is TGTGCCAGAAGCTTGTTGTATTCGGCCTACAATGAGCAGTTCTTC.

The V gene is TRBV29-1, the J gene TRBJ1-2, with 8 bases that match TRBD1. The CDR3 totals 11 residues. Germline CDR1 and CDR2: SQVTM and ANQGSEA. Germline trimming cut 8 bases from V and 6 bases from J; bases unmatched to any gene: 5. In nucleotides, the CDR3 is TGCAGCATAGACAGGGGTAATGGCTACACCTTC. This gives the protein CSIDRGNGYTF.

The DNA of the CDR3 is TGTGCCAGCAGTGAATTGGGGGCAACCTACGAGCAGTACTTC. This gives the protein CASSELGATYEQYF. This rearrangement joins TRBV25-1 to TRBJ2-7; perhaps TRBD1 as D (6 bases). This CDR3 spans 14 amino acids. Trimming removed 1 base from V and 2 bases from J, with 9 bases in between. CDR1 and CDR2 (germline): MGHDK, SYGVNS.